This T cell receptor (beta chain) originates from a study of T cell changes during pregnancy in multiple sclerosis. TCRdb's table, derived via immunoSEQ multiplex PCR, lists solely in-frame clones and lacks some. The data show about 44,000 clones, around 92% seen once. Germline values: CDR1 SGHTA, CDR2 FQGNSA. The J segment lost 2 bases and the V segment lost 5 bases, leaving 5 bases of the junction unmatched. This CDR3 spans 15 amino acids. The receptor was isolated from a female donor with multiple sclerosis, enrolled in a pregnancy study. The sample was CD4+ T cells from peripheral blood mononuclear cells, taken in the third trimester of pregnancy. The V call is TRBV7-2, the J call TRBJ1-1; 10 nucleotides align to TRBD1. This chain's CDR3 is CASSLGQGLNTEAFF. Here the CDR3 DNA reads TGTGCCAGCAGCCTGGGACAGGGGCTTAACACTGAAGCTTTCTTT.